This TCR beta chain comes out of a study of human T cells and chemical hapten exposure. Whole-study context: The patch tests put 0.01% DPC on the skin of the upper back and were read 6 days later. Mostly female, the patients presented with alopecia areata, totalis or universalis.

Regarding time point: patch test 3, about 24 weeks after DPC sensitization. Treatment here: therapeutic diphenylcyclopropenone sensitization with weekly scalp DPC. Extraction of total RNA was performed on unfractionated whole blood. This clonotype was observed a handful of times. It was the library that attached unique molecular identifiers to individual cDNA molecules. TCRdb independently ran MiXCR on the RACE reads; one entry per CDR3 protein. The table has roughly 200,000 distinct CDR3 sequences, more than 20% seen once. CDR1 and CDR2 (germline): SQVTM, ANQGSEA. The CDR3 totals 13 residues. Trimming took 5 bases from V and 1 from J, leaving 10 bases between them.

The chain combines TRBV29-1 with TRBJ2-3; no definite D call. The TCR sequence derives from a woman aged 40 to 50 with alopecia areata. Some clones in this sample may be carry-over from other donors' samples. Sequencing was performed on whole blood, taken in connection with sensitization to the hapten diphenylcyclopropenone (DPC). DNA for the CDR3: TGCAGCGTTCGCATAACAGGCACAGATACGCAGTATTTT. Translated, it gives CSVRITGTDTQYF.